This T cell receptor beta chain originates from a study of cytomegalovirus exposure and HLA in healthy donors. Points on this clone: Its antigen is currently unknown.

This table comes from immunoSEQ multiplex PCR, and its TCRdb copy is limited to in-frame clones, with some not included. The sample records about 200,000 clones, roughly 81% being singletons. Study conclusions and caveats: It was found in a later analysis that first-cohort TCR clusters tended to co-occur in the 100 to 150 validation repertoires. Cytomegalovirus-associated status was assigned to 150 to 200 TCR beta chains.

CDR1 is SGHRS and CDR2 is YFSETQ in the germline V gene. V lost 4 bases and J 0 bases, leaving 7 bases between the germline ends. The CDR3 spans 13 residues. The chain is built from TRBV5-1 and TRBJ1-2; D unclear. The source is a young woman in good health and CMV-seronegative. What was sequenced was PBMCs. The CDR3 sequence: CASSTSTNYGYTF. The CDR3, as DNA: TGCGCCAGCAGCACGTCTACTAACTATGGCTACACCTTC.